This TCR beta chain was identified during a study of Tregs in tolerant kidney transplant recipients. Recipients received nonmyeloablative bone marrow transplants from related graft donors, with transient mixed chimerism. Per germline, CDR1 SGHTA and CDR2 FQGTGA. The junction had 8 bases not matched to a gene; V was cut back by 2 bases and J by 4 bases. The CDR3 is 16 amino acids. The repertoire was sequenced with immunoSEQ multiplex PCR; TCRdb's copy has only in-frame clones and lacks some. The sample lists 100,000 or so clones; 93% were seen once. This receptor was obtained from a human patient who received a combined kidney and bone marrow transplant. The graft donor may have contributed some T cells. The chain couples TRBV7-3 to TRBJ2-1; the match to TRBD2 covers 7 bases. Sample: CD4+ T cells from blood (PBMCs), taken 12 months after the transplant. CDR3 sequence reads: CASSLGPGGGYNEQFF. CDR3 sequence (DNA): TGTGCCAGCAGCTTAGGGCCGGGAGGTGGTTACAATGAGCAGTTCTTC.